One and the same sample provided the 27 T cell receptor beta chains below, sequenced in a study of blood T cell repertoires in COVID-19. The repertoire was sequenced with immunoSEQ multiplex PCR; TCRdb's copy has only in-frame clones and lacks some. The table records 200,000 to 250,000 clones, approximately 80% of them present only once. Sequenced: peripheral blood. These receptor sequences come from a woman aged 70-85 years with acute or convalescent COVID-19.

This clone appeared once. The chain joins TRBV3-1 (or the pseudogene TRBV3-2) to TRBJ2-3; maybe TRBD1 (5 bases). This CDR3 is 17 amino acids long. CDR1 and CDR2 (germline): LGHDT, YNNKEL (reference sequence). V lost 3 bases and J 2 bases, leaving 18 bases between the germline ends. CDR3 in amino acids: CASSQDWGTYSTDTQYF. As DNA, the CDR3 is TGTGCCAGCAGCCAGGATTGGGGCACCTATTCCACAGATACGCAGTATTTT.

The sample holds one count of this clone. The chain links TRBV30 to TRBJ2-7, with a possible D match to TRBD2 (6 bases). V was cut by 3 bases and J by 2 bases, with 11 bases left in between. The CDR3 contains 13 residues. Germline CDR1 and CDR2: GTSNPN and SVGIG (reference sequence). CDR3 nucleotide sequence: TGTGCCTGGAGGGTAGCGGAACCCTACGAGCAGTACTTC. It yields the protein CAWRVAEPYEQYF.

This chain joins TRBV5-4 and TRBJ1-2; D may be TRBD1 (6 bases). This CDR3 region has 15 residues. The germline V gene has CDR1 SGHNT and CDR2 YYREEE (reference sequence). Trimming removed 0 bases at V and 5 bases at J, with 14 bases between. The CDR3 region is CASSLGGRGDYGYTF. DNA for the CDR3: TGTGCCAGCAGCTTGGGCGGCAGGGGAGATTATGGCTACACCTTC.

This clone was recorded a few times. The V gene is TRBV2, the J gene TRBJ1-2, with 7 bases lining up with TRBD1. Per germline, CDR1 SNHLY and CDR2 FYNNEI. CDR3 size: 14 residues. The V gene end was trimmed by 4 bases and the J gene end by 5 bases; junction bases not matched to a gene: 7. The CDR3 sequence is CASSVQGTLYGYTF. The CDR3 DNA sequence: TGTGCCAGCAGTGTACAGGGGACACTTTATGGCTACACCTTC.

The chain couples TRBV19 to TRBJ1-6, with D maybe TRBD1 (6 bases). Germline CDR1 is LNHDA and CDR2 is SQIVND (reference sequence). The CDR3 totals 14 residues. The V end was cut by 6 bases, the J end by 4 bases, with 10 bases between. CDR3 residues: CASSPDRYNSPLHF. The CDR3 region has the DNA TGTGCCAGTAGCCCCGACAGGTATAATTCACCCCTCCACTTT.

V and J are TRBV4-2 and TRBJ1-1, with 8 positions matching TRBD1. Germline CDR1 and CDR2: LGHNA and YNFKEQ. This CDR3 contains 20 residues. V lost 3 bases and J lost 1; bases outside the gene matches: 19. This CDR3 is CASSHTQIIQGALTNTEAFF. The CDR3 nucleotides are TGTGCCAGCAGCCACACCCAAATCATTCAGGGGGCCCTCACGAACACTGAAGCTTTCTTT.

This clone occurred a few times. The chain couples TRBV2 to TRBJ1-4; TRBD1 aligns across 7 bases. The junction had 10 bases not matched to a gene; V was cut back by 8 bases and J by 10 bases. The CDR3 covers 13 residues. Germline CDR1 SNHLY, CDR2 FYNNEI. Here the CDR3 DNA reads TGTGCCAGCCTCAGACAGGGAAGAGGAAAACTGTTTTTT. It specifies CASLRQGRGKLFF. The complete variable domain, with remaining parts taken from reference TRBV2 and TRBJ1-4, reads EPEVTQTPSHQVTQMGQEVILRCVPISNHLYFYWYRQILGQKVEFLVSFYNNEISEKSEIFDDQFSVERPDGSNFTLKIRSTKLEDSAMYFCASLRQGRGKLFFGSGTQLSVL.

This clone was observed a few times. The chain employs TRBV6-5 and TRBJ2-3; the D gene is possibly TRBD2 (5 bases). V shed 6 bases and J shed 1 base, with 14 bases lying between them. The CDR3 loop spans 15 amino acids. Germline values: CDR1 MNHEY, CDR2 SVGAGI. The CDR3 nucleotides are TGTGCCAGCAGCAGACAACCCGGGGGCACAGATACGCAGTATTTT. Residues: CASSRQPGGTDTQYF.

The chain uses TRBV3-1 (or the pseudogene TRBV3-2) and TRBJ2-7; 8 nucleotides align to TRBD1. The germline CDR1 and CDR2 sequences are LGHDT and YNNKEL (reference sequence). CDR3 length equals 16 residues. V lost 3 bases to trimming and J lost 0 bases; unmatched junction nucleotides: 7. CDR3 nucleotides: TGTGCCAGCAGCCACGGGCAGGGGGCCCTCTCCTACGAGCAGTACTTC. This codes for CASSHGQGALSYEQYF.

The chain carries TRBV28 and TRBJ1-2; D is possibly TRBD1 (6 bases). The CDR3 covers 12 residues. The germline V gene encodes CDR1 MDHEN and CDR2 SYDVKM. V was clipped by 11 bases and J by 5 bases, with 15 bases between them. The CDR3 coding sequence is TGTGCCTGCGGGAGAGGGGGATATGGCTACACCTTC. This codes for CACGRGGYGYTF.

The chain has TRBV6-1 and TRBJ2-5; 9 bases align to TRBD2. Germline CDR1 and CDR2: MNHNS and SASEGT. V lost 2 bases to trimming and J lost 5 bases; unmatched junction nucleotides: 9. The CDR3 consists of 16 residues. CDR3 amino acids: CASSESGGFSGETQYF. In DNA, the CDR3 is TGTGCCAGCAGTGAAAGCGGGGGGTTTTCTGGGGAGACCCAGTACTTC.

The genes are TRBV5-5 and TRBJ1-3, with D perhaps matching TRBD1 (6 bases). CDR1 and CDR2 from the germline V gene are SGHKS and YYEKEE (reference sequence). The V end lost 0 bases, the J end lost 2 bases, and 12 bases lay between the germline ends. The length of the CDR3 is 16 residues. CDR3 coding DNA: TGTGCCAGCAGCTTGGGATGGCAGGGGCCTGGAAACACCATATATTTT. Encoded protein: CASSLGWQGPGNTIYF.

This sequence joins TRBV7-9 and TRBJ2-1, with D possibly TRBD2 on 6 matching bases. This CDR3 contains 15 residues. Trimming left V 1 base short and J 2 bases short, with 9 bases between. CDR1 and CDR2 (germline): SEHNR, FQNEAQ (reference sequence). The CDR3 sequence: CASSLDGGPYNEQFF. CDR3 coding DNA: TGTGCCAGCAGCTTAGACGGGGGACCCTACAATGAGCAGTTCTTC. Together with reference TRBV7-9 and TRBJ2-1, the CDR3 gives the full variable domain: DTGVSQNPRHKITKRGQNVTFRCDPISEHNRLYWYRQTLGQGPEFLTYFQNEAQLEKSRLLSDRFSAERPKGSFSTLEIQRTEQGDSAMYLCASSLDGGPYNEQFFGPGTRLTVL.

The chain recombines TRBV7-2 with TRBJ1-4; 9 bases fit TRBD1. Germline CDR1 and CDR2: SGHTA and FQGNSA. This CDR3 region has 14 residues. J lost 8 bases, V lost 5 bases, and 6 bases had no gene match. In DNA, the CDR3 is TGTGCCAGCAGCCCCACAGGGGGCAGGGAAAAACTGTTTTTT. Amino acid sequence: CASSPTGGREKLFF.

This clone was counted a few times. The chain uses TRBV9 and TRBJ1-1; D uncertain. Trimming cost V 0 bases and J 0 bases, with 12 bases left between them. Looked up from germline, CDR1 is SGDLS and CDR2 is YYNGEE. This CDR3 region has 16 residues. The CDR3, as DNA: TGTGCCAGCAGCGTAGGGCCGTTACACCTGAACACTGAAGCTTTCTTT. This sequence encodes CASSVGPLHLNTEAFF.

The sample holds a few counts of this clone. J is TRBJ1-1 and V is TRBV7-8; D possibly corresponds to TRBD1 (5 bases). Between the trimmed V and J ends, which lost 2 bases and 2 bases, there was a span of 12 bases. The CDR3 totals 15 residues. Germline CDR1 and CDR2: SGHVS and FQNEAQ. The CDR3 spells CASSLPPDSNTEAFF. Here the CDR3 DNA reads TGTGCCAGCAGCTTACCTCCCGACAGCAACACTGAAGCTTTCTTT. The whole variable domain, filled in from reference TRBV7-8 and TRBJ1-1, reads GAGVSQSPRYKVAKRGQDVALRCDPISGHVSLFWYQQALGQGPEFLTYFQNEAQLDKSGLPSDRFFAERPEGSVSTLKIQRTQQEDSAVYLCASSLPPDSNTEAFFGQGTRLTVV.

The chain employs TRBV5-1 and TRBJ2-2, with D possibly being TRBD1 (5 bases). Looked up from germline, CDR1 is SGHRS and CDR2 is YFSETQ. V was pared by 0 bases and J by 6 bases, with 18 bases between. The CDR3 covers 17 residues. Written as DNA, the CDR3 is TGCGCCAGCAGCTTGGAGCAGGGTTTTCTTTTTGCCGGGGAGCTGTTTTTT. It yields the protein CASSLEQGFLFAGELFF.

The chain couples TRBV25-1 to TRBJ1-1; D possibly corresponds to TRBD1 (5 bases). The CDR3 is 15 amino acids. Trimming removed 1 base at V and 1 base at J, with 10 bases between. CDR1 MGHDK and CDR2 SYGVNS come from the germline V gene. DNA of the CDR3: TGTGCCAGCAGTGAATCAGGGTTAGGGAACACTGAAGCTTTCTTT. Translating gives CASSESGLGNTEAFF.

V gene TRBV5-6 combines with J gene TRBJ1-4; D may be TRBD1 (5 bases). Germline V gene data show CDR1 as SGHDT and CDR2 as YYEEEE. This CDR3 is 16 amino acids long. Between the trimmed V and J ends, which lost 1 base and 5 bases, there was a span of 15 bases. The CDR3 DNA reads TGTGCCAGCAGCTTGCGTGGTGGGGCTGCGAATGAAAAACTGTTTTTT. Its translation: CASSLRGGAANEKLFF. Using reference TRBV5-6 and TRBJ1-4 for the parts outside the CDR3, the full variable domain is DAGVTQSPTHLIKTRGQQVTLRCSPKSGHDTVSWYQQALGQGPQFIFQYYEEEERQRGNFPDRFSGHQFPNYSSELNVNALLLGDSALYLCASSLRGGAANEKLFFGSGTQLSVL.

The chain recombines TRBV9 with TRBJ2-2; no clear D gene. The CDR3 is 16 residues long. The V and J ends lost 4 bases and 5 bases respectively, with 18 bases between them. Germline CDR1 and CDR2: SGDLS and YYNGEE. Here the CDR3 reads CASSPRLRALTGELFF. In DNA, the CDR3 is TGTGCCAGCAGCCCCCGACTCCGAGCCCTGACCGGGGAGCTGTTTTTT.

This clone was counted a few times. The rearrangement links TRBV27 to TRBJ1-2; D is unclear. CDR1 and CDR2 (germline): MNHEY, SMNVEV (reference sequence). Between the trimmed V and J ends, which lost 7 bases and 4 bases, there was a span of 13 bases. CDR3 size: 13 residues. The CDR3 DNA follows: TGTGCCAGCACGTCCGCCGGGGTCTATGGCTACACCTTC. Its translation: CASTSAGVYGYTF.

This sequence joins TRBV4-3 and TRBJ1-4, with TRBD1 matching 10 bases. The CDR3 is 15 amino acids. Germline V gives CDR1 LGHNA, CDR2 YSLEER. J was trimmed by 5 bases and V by 4 bases; bases with no gene match: 4. The CDR3: CASSLTGQGNEKLFF. For the CDR3, the DNA is TGCGCCAGCAGCCTTACGGGACAGGGGAATGAAAAACTGTTTTTT.

This rearrangement joins TRBV7-2 to TRBJ1-2; tentatively, D is TRBD1 (6 bases). Trimming took off 2 bases at V and 6 bases at J, with 10 bases between the two ends. Looked up from germline, CDR1 is SGHTA and CDR2 is FQGNSA. The CDR3 has 13 residues. The CDR3 DNA sequence: TGTGCCAGCAGCTTAAACAGGGACCATGGCTACACCTTC. This codes for CASSLNRDHGYTF. Supplemented by reference TRBV7-2 and TRBJ1-2, the full variable domain reads GAGVSQSPSNKVTEKGKDVELRCDPISGHTALYWYRQSLGQGLEFLIYFQGNSAPDKSGLPSDRFSAERTGGSVSTLTIQRTQQEDSAVYLCASSLNRDHGYTFGSGTRLTVV.

V usage is TRBV28 and J usage is TRBJ1-1; 7 bases match TRBD1. The junction had 8 bases not matched to a gene; V was cut back by 7 bases and J by 0 bases. Germline-derived CDR1 and CDR2 are MDHEN and SYDVKM. CDR3 length: 15 amino acids. CDR3: CASIRRTGMNTEAFF. CDR3 nucleotide sequence: TGTGCCAGCATACGTCGGACAGGCATGAACACTGAAGCTTTCTTT. The full variable domain, in which reference TRBV28 and TRBJ1-1 provide the parts outside the CDR3, is DVKVTQSSRYLVKRTGEKVFLECVQDMDHENMFWYRQDPGLGLRLIYFSYDVKMKEKGDIPEGYSVSREKKERFSLILESASTNQTSMYLCASIRRTGMNTEAFFGQGTRLTVV.

The rearrangement uses TRBV29-1 and TRBJ2-7; TRBD1 is a possible D gene (6 bases). Trimming removed 4 bases at V and 0 bases at J, with 10 bases between. Germline loops: CDR1 SQVTM, CDR2 ANQGSEA. The CDR3 length is 13 residues. The CDR3 loop reads CSVARDTSYEQYF. In DNA form, the CDR3 reads TGCAGCGTTGCCAGGGACACCTCCTACGAGCAGTACTTC.

A word on this clone: This could be a read error, since a much larger clone is one nucleotide away. Other DNA sequences in the same sample also yield this CDR3. The chain links TRBV18 to TRBJ1-5; D perhaps matches TRBD1 (6 bases). V was cut by 2 bases and J by 4 bases, with 9 bases left in between. The germline gives CDR1 KGHSH, CDR2 LQKENI. This CDR3 is 14 amino acids long. The CDR3 sequence is CASSPGQPNQPQHF. Here the CDR3 DNA reads TGTGCCAGCTCACCAGGACAGCCTAATCAGCCCCAGCATTTT.

The chain couples TRBV5-6 to TRBJ2-7, with TRBD1 identical over 8 bases. Germline V gene sequence: CDR1 SGHDT, CDR2 YYEEEE. The CDR3 has 15 amino acids. Trimming at V came to 0 bases and at J to 0 bases, leaving 2 bases not matched to a gene. The CDR3: CASSLVGQDSYEQYF. CDR3 nucleotide sequence: TGTGCCAGCAGCTTGGTGGGACAGGACTCCTACGAGCAGTACTTC.